These 25 T cell receptor beta chains came from one sample sequenced in a study of CXCR3-negative and CXCR3-positive naive CD8 T cells. Libraries of TRB cDNA were made by 5' RACE and carried UMIs. TCRdb reprocessed the 5' RACE reads and stores each CDR3 protein as one record, lacking DNA. The sample table sets out more than 65,000 distinct CDR3 sequences. Sequenced material: naive CXCR3- CD8+ T cells from blood. The subset denotes: CD45RO-CCR7+CD27+CD95- naive CD8+ T cells lacking CXCR3 (TNR3-). Receptors originate from a human donor in good health. Some clones in this sample may be carry-over from other donors' samples.

The CDR3 is CSAEPTEANTEAFF. The genes are TRBV29-1 and TRBJ1-1; TCRdb's D call of TRBD1 is untestable without DNA. The CDR3 is 14 residues long. Germline CDR1 reads SQVTM; CDR2 reads ANQGSEA.

V gene TRBV28 combines with J gene TRBJ2-5; the TCRdb D gene call, TRBD1, has no DNA to confirm it. The CDR3 is made up of 14 amino acids. Germline values: CDR1 MDHEN, CDR2 SYDVKM. The CDR3 protein is CASTMTGGTETQYF. Combining the CDR3 with reference TRBV28 and TRBJ2-5 gives the whole variable domain DVKVTQSSRYLVKRTGEKVFLECVQDMDHENMFWYRQDPGLGLRLIYFSYDVKMKEKGDIPEGYSVSREKKERFSLILESASTNQTSMYLCASTMTGGTETQYFGPGTRLLVL.

The chain employs TRBV7-8 and TRBJ1-5; lacking DNA, the TRBD1 call made by TCRdb goes unchecked. CDR3 length: 14 residues. Germline V gene sequence: CDR1 SGHVS, CDR2 FQNEAQ. The CDR3 protein is CASSPLQGREPQHF.

The chain carries TRBV27 and TRBJ2-7; TCRdb proposes TRBD1, but this gene call is untestable without DNA. This CDR3 is 13 amino acids long. Germline assignment: CDR1 MNHEY and CDR2 SMNVEV (reference sequence). The CDR3 sequence is CASSLQTGSEQYF.

This rearrangement joins TRBV29-1 to TRBJ2-7; no DNA is available, so the TRBD2 call from TCRdb remains unchecked. The CDR3 consists of 14 residues. In germline, CDR1 is SQVTM, CDR2 ANQGSEA. The CDR3 loop is CSGKTSGHTYEQYF.

The J gene is TRBJ2-2, the V gene TRBV11-3; absent DNA, TCRdb's TRBD1 call cannot be checked. In germline, CDR1 is SGHNT, CDR2 YENEEA. The CDR3 loop spans 16 amino acids. Here the CDR3 reads CASSLDGGESTGELFF.

The CDR3 is CASSLNAEQYF. This sequence joins TRBV7-9 and TRBJ2-7. The CDR3 has 11 amino acids. CDR1 and CDR2 (germline): SEHNR, FQNEAQ (reference sequence).

The rearrangement links TRBV7-6 to TRBJ1-6. This CDR3 is 15 amino acids long. The germline gives CDR1 SGHVS, CDR2 FNYEAQ. Here the CDR3 reads CASSQTTNSGSPLHF.

This chain links TRBV7-6 with TRBJ2-2; TCRdb calls TRBD1, which cannot be checked without DNA. CDR1 and CDR2 from the germline V gene are SGHVS and FNYEAQ. The CDR3 totals 18 residues. CDR3 protein: CASSLQPAGARGTGELFF. The full variable domain, in which reference TRBV7-6 and TRBJ2-2 provide the parts outside the CDR3, is GAGVSQSPRYKVTKRGQDVALRCDPISGHVSLYWYRQALGQGPEFLTYFNYEAQQDKSGLPNDRFSAERPEGSISTLTIQRTEQRDSAMYRCASSLQPAGARGTGELFFGEGSRLTVL.

The rearrangement links TRBV29-1 to TRBJ2-2. The CDR3 runs to 13 residues. Germline V gene data show CDR1 as SQVTM and CDR2 as ANQGSEA. CDR3 protein: CSVVDSYTGELFF.

V gene TRBV7-6 combines with J gene TRBJ2-2. Germline CDR1 SGHVS, CDR2 FNYEAQ. This CDR3 spans 16 amino acids. The chain's CDR3 is CASSLEWAGATGELFF.

This rearrangement joins TRBV28 to TRBJ2-3; there is no DNA to check the TCRdb D call of TRBD2. The germline gives CDR1 MDHEN, CDR2 SYDVKM. This CDR3 has 16 residues. The CDR3 loop is CASSLLGPSGTDTQYF.

This chain uses TRBV29-1 with TRBJ2-2; with no DNA, the TCRdb D assignment of TRBD2 cannot be verified. The CDR3 has 15 residues. Germline lookup yields CDR1 SQVTM and CDR2 ANQGSEA. The CDR3 loop is CSVGASGSGTGELFF.

This chain links TRBV15 with TRBJ2-3; TCRdb lists TRBD1, though no DNA is available to test this call. This CDR3 spans 12 amino acids. The germline V gene has CDR1 LNHNV and CDR2 YYDKDF (reference sequence). CDR3 amino acids: CAAGEGTDTQYF.

V usage is TRBV7-6 and J usage is TRBJ2-7; the TCRdb call, TRBD1, lacks DNA for checking. Germline CDR1 and CDR2: SGHVS and FNYEAQ. This CDR3 has 15 residues. This CDR3 is CASSTGQGPSDEQYF.

The rearrangement joins TRBV29-1 to TRBJ1-1. CDR1 is SQVTM, CDR2 ANQGSEA, per germline. The CDR3 runs to 12 residues. The chain's CDR3 is CSGLTENTEAFF.

The chain combines TRBV29-1 with TRBJ2-3. The germline gives CDR1 SQVTM, CDR2 ANQGSEA. The CDR3 is 11 residues long. The CDR3 sequence is CSVEAADTQYF.

The genes are TRBV29-1 and TRBJ1-2; TCRdb outputs TRBD1, but without DNA this stays unchecked. The CDR3 sequence is 13 residues long. From germline, CDR1 is SQVTM and CDR2 ANQGSEA. The CDR3 sequence is CSVVRQGESGYTF.

This rearrangement joins TRBV12-3 or TRBV12-4 to TRBJ2-5; TCRdb gives TRBD1 as the D gene, but with no DNA this cannot be confirmed. This CDR3 is built from 17 residues. CDR3 loop: CASSLGPGTGIQETQYF.

V usage is TRBV19 and J usage is TRBJ2-1; with no DNA, the TCRdb D assignment of TRBD2 cannot be verified. Germline assignment: CDR1 LNHDA and CDR2 SQIVND (reference sequence). This CDR3 spans 17 amino acids. CDR3 sequence reads: CASSGHLAGGPYNEQFF.

The J gene is TRBJ2-1, the V gene TRBV15; the TCRdb call, TRBD2, lacks DNA for checking. Germline loops: CDR1 LNHNV, CDR2 YYDKDF (reference sequence). CDR3 length equals 17 residues. CDR3 loop: CATSQGLAEPSYNEQFF.

The V call is TRBV29-1, the J call TRBJ2-7; the D call of TRBD2 rests on TCRdb alone, since no DNA is present to check it. Germline assignment: CDR1 SQVTM and CDR2 ANQGSEA. The CDR3 covers 13 residues. The CDR3 spells CSVELAGDYEQYF.

The chain couples TRBV7-6 to TRBJ2-1; the TCRdb D gene call, TRBD1, has no DNA to confirm it. CDR1 SGHVS and CDR2 FNYEAQ come from the germline V gene. The CDR3 is 18 amino acids. CDR3 protein: CASSLVQLAGGPDSGQFF.

The gene calls are TRBV28 and TRBJ1-5. The CDR3 has 16 amino acids. Germline lookup yields CDR1 MDHEN and CDR2 SYDVKM. The CDR3 spells CASSLSWGGGNQPQHF. The full variable domain, its missing parts supplied by reference TRBV28 and TRBJ1-5, is DVKVTQSSRYLVKRTGEKVFLECVQDMDHENMFWYRQDPGLGLRLIYFSYDVKMKEKGDIPEGYSVSREKKERFSLILESASTNQTSMYLCASSLSWGGGNQPQHFGDGTRLSIL.

This chain joins TRBV7-6 and TRBJ1-6. Per the germline V gene, CDR1 is SGHVS and CDR2 is FNYEAQ. The CDR3 totals 12 residues. CDR3 in amino acids: CASSFMNSPLHF.